The 30 T cell receptor beta chains reported below all come from one sample, sequenced in a study of PD-L1 blockade in urothelial cancer (dated 2017 in TCRdb). The library was built by means of the immunoSEQ multiplex PCR assay. Drawn from immuneACCESS, this table holds only the in-frame rearrangements with V and J called that TCRdb kept. Clones are partly lost; checked studies trace under half to an unresolved V gene and leave the rest unexplained. The sample contains around 19,000 clones, about 80% of them found a single time. 1.5% to 2% of the sample is held by the ten biggest clonotypes. The intended sense of this specimen's time point label: peripheral blood 6 weeks after treatment start. The material was PBMCs, obtained around atezolizumab (anti-PD-L1) treatment. All receptors derive from a man in his forties or fifties with urothelial cancer.

V usage is TRBV11-1 and J usage is TRBJ2-5; D not resolved. V dropped 2 bases and J dropped 4 bases, with 11 bases sitting between them. The CDR3 has 14 residues. The germline CDR1 and CDR2 sequences are SGHAT and FQDESV (reference sequence). CDR3 protein: CASSLRLVRETQYF. CDR3 sequence (DNA): TGTGCCAGCAGCTTAAGGCTAGTTAGAGAGACCCAGTACTTC.

This clone was counted only a few times. The rearrangement joins TRBV2 to TRBJ2-3, with D possibly being TRBD1 (5 bases). Germline CDR1 is SNHLY and CDR2 is FYNNEI. CDR3 size: 13 residues. The ends were cut back, 5 bases at V and 5 bases at J, with 11 bases in the middle. CDR3 region: CASSSSTGDTQYF. Here the CDR3 DNA reads TGTGCCAGCAGTTCCTCCACAGGAGATACGCAGTATTTT.

The chain carries TRBV19 and TRBJ1-2; D gene unclear. Germline-derived CDR1 and CDR2 are LNHDA and SQIVND (reference sequence). The V end was cut by 3 bases, the J end by 5 bases, with 13 bases between. The CDR3 is 14 amino acids. This chain's CDR3 is CASSIVQSRYGYTF. As DNA, the CDR3 is TGTGCCAGTAGTATCGTTCAATCGAGGTATGGCTACACCTTC. Supplemented by reference TRBV19 and TRBJ1-2, the full variable domain reads DGGITQSPKYLFRKEGQNVTLSCEQNLNHDAMYWYRQDPGQGLRLIYYSQIVNDFQKGDIAEGYSVSREKKESFPLTVTSAQKNPTAFYLCASSIVQSRYGYTFGSGTRLTVV.

The V call is TRBV7-2, the J call TRBJ2-3; 15 positions match TRBD2. The length of the CDR3 is 16 residues. Germline assignment: CDR1 SGHTA and CDR2 FQGNSA. The V gene end was trimmed by 5 bases and the J gene end by 5 bases; junction bases not matched to a gene: 5. The CDR3, as DNA: TGTGCCAGCAGCGGGACTAGCGGGGGGTTGAAAGATACGCAGTATTTT. Amino acids: CASSGTSGGLKDTQYF.

This clone has only one observation. The V and J genes are TRBV14 and TRBJ1-3; D call uncertain. Trimming removed 2 bases at V and 11 bases at J, with 7 bases between. The CDR3 runs to 11 residues. Germline values: CDR1 SGHDN, CDR2 FVKESK. CDR3 amino acids: CASSQMRSIYF. CDR3 DNA sequence: TGTGCCAGCAGCCAAATGAGGTCCATATATTTT. The full variable domain, its missing parts supplied by reference TRBV14 and TRBJ1-3, is EAGVTQFPSHSVIEKGQTVTLRCDPISGHDNLYWYRRVMGKEIKFLLHFVKESKQDESGMPNNRFLAERTGGTYSTLKVQPAELEDSGVYFCASSQMRSIYFGEGSWLTVV.

CDR3 in amino acids: CASTTEYNSPLHF. CDR3 sequence (DNA): TGTGCCAGTACGACAGAGTATAATTCACCCCTCCACTTT. The V and J genes are TRBV6-5 and TRBJ1-6; perhaps TRBD1 as D (5 bases). This CDR3 comprises 13 residues. The germline V and J ends were trimmed by 9 bases and 4 bases, with 10 bases remaining between them. Germline V gene lookup returns CDR1 MNHEY and CDR2 SVGAGI.

The chain couples TRBV5-1 to TRBJ2-7; TRBD1 might be the D (5 bases). The germline V and J ends were trimmed by 0 bases and 7 bases, with 14 bases remaining between them. Per the germline V gene, CDR1 is SGHRS and CDR2 is YFSETQ. The CDR3 sequence is 14 residues long. The CDR3 DNA reads TGCGCCAGCAGCTTGGGGATGGACACTCCTGAGCAGTACGTC. Translating it yields CASSLGMDTPEQYV.

The V call is TRBV7-3, the J call TRBJ2-3; D may be TRBD2 (5 bases). V lost 2 bases and J 4 bases, leaving 22 bases between the germline ends. Germline V gene sequence: CDR1 SGHTA, CDR2 FQGTGA. The CDR3 has 18 amino acids. CDR3: CASSLSPSGGGRADTQYF. The DNA of the CDR3 is TGTGCCAGCAGCTTATCACCCTCAGGCGGTGGGAGAGCAGATACGCAGTATTTT.

The chain has TRBV18 and TRBJ2-4; 11 bases map to TRBD1. J was trimmed by 4 bases and V by 4 bases; bases with no gene match: 3. The CDR3 totals 15 residues. CDR1 and CDR2 (germline): KGHSH, LQKENI. The chain's CDR3 is CASSHGTGGKNIQYF. The CDR3 DNA reads TGTGCCAGCTCACACGGGACAGGGGGAAAAAACATTCAGTACTTC.

The chain uses TRBV13 and TRBJ2-7; 12 bases agree with TRBD2. V shed 2 bases and J 2 bases; nucleotides not matched to a gene: 1. Germline V lookup: CDR1 PRHDT, CDR2 FYEKMQ (reference sequence). The CDR3 extends over 15 amino acids. The CDR3 bases are TGTGCCAGCAGCTTAAGACTAGCGGGAGCCTACGAGCAGTACTTC. Translated: CASSLRLAGAYEQYF.

The chain has TRBV30 and TRBJ1-1; the D gene is possibly TRBD1 (5 bases). The germline V gene encodes CDR1 GTSNPN and CDR2 SVGIG (reference sequence). This CDR3 is 12 amino acids long. Trimming shortened V by 2 bases and J by 3 bases, and 7 bases separated the two germline ends. CDR3 nucleotide sequence: TGTGCCTGGAGTTCGGGGGACACTGAAGCTTTCTTT. Protein sequence: CAWSSGDTEAFF.

The rearrangement uses TRBV11-2 and TRBJ2-6; the D gene is possibly TRBD1 (5 bases). Germline lookup yields CDR1 SGHAT and CDR2 FQNNGV. Trimming took off 1 base at V and 0 bases at J, with 16 bases between the two ends. The CDR3 consists of 19 residues. DNA for the CDR3: TGTGCCAGCAGCTTAGCCAGGGCAGGCCGAAGCTCTGGGGCCAACGTCCTGACTTTC. Its translation is CASSLARAGRSSGANVLTF.

V and J are TRBV6-1 and TRBJ2-1, with 8 positions matching TRBD1. J lost 8 bases, V lost 5 bases, and 2 bases had no gene match. Germline CDR1 is MNHNS and CDR2 is SASEGT. The CDR3 has 12 amino acids. The CDR3 nucleotides read TGTGCCAGCAGTCCAGGGGGCCATGAGCAGTTCTTC. Protein: CASSPGGHEQFF.

CDR3 nucleotides: TGTGCCAGTAGTCCAAGTGGTCTTAGAGTTGAGCAGTTCTTC. Amino acid sequence: CASSPSGLRVEQFF. The chain is built from TRBV19 and TRBJ2-1, with D unclear. This CDR3 has 14 residues. From germline, CDR1 is LNHDA and CDR2 SQIVND (reference sequence). Trimming cost V 5 bases and J 9 bases, with 17 bases left between them.

J is TRBJ2-6 and V is TRBV6-4; D remains unclear. This CDR3 region has 16 residues. Deletions cut 3 bases from V and 2 bases from J, with 11 bases between. Germline V gives CDR1 MRHNA, CDR2 SNTAGT. The CDR3 reads CASSELFQAGANVLTF. The CDR3 DNA is TGTGCCAGCAGTGAACTGTTTCAGGCTGGGGCCAACGTCCTGACTTTC.

Details on this clone: One junction end does not reproduce the germline sequence, and a read error may be involved. This chain connects TRBV7-7 to TRBJ2-5; TRBD2 aligns across 15 bases. This CDR3 spans 17 amino acids. In germline, CDR1 is SSHAT, CDR2 FNYEAQ (reference sequence). In DNA form, the CDR3 reads TGTGCTAGCAGCCTGAGTCGGACTAGCGGGGGGGCAGAGACCCAGTACTTC. Translating it yields CASSLSRTSGGAETQYF.

The chain recombines TRBV7-8 with TRBJ1-1; D is unclear. The germline V and J ends were trimmed by 2 bases and 3 bases, with 10 bases remaining between them. The CDR3 runs 14 residues. Germline-derived CDR1 and CDR2 are SGHVS and FQNEAQ. CDR3 sequence reads: CASSLKLVYTEAFF. The CDR3 DNA sequence: TGTGCCAGCAGCTTAAAGCTCGTTTACACTGAAGCTTTCTTT.

The chain links TRBV19 to TRBJ1-1, with a possible D match to TRBD1 (6 bases). This CDR3 region has 12 residues. Trimming left V 8 bases short and J 1 base short, with 8 bases between. Germline lookup yields CDR1 LNHDA and CDR2 SQIVND (reference sequence). The CDR3 nucleotides are TGTGCCAGTCTGGACAGGAACACTGAAGCTTTCTTT. This codes for CASLDRNTEAFF.

This chain uses TRBV9 with TRBJ1-4, with a weak D call TRBD1 (6 bases). The CDR3 runs to 16 residues. The germline gives CDR1 SGDLS, CDR2 YYNGEE. Trimming left V 0 bases short and J 4 bases short, with 13 bases between. The CDR3 is CASSVDQGTGNEKLFF. CDR3 in DNA: TGTGCCAGCAGCGTAGATCAGGGGACGGGTAATGAAAAACTGTTTTTT.

This sequence joins TRBV11-2 and TRBJ2-1; 9 nucleotides align to TRBD2. CDR3 length: 14 amino acids. Germline V gene data show CDR1 as SGHAT and CDR2 as FQNNGV. The V and J ends lost 7 bases and 4 bases, in that order; junction bases with no gene match: 5. This chain's CDR3 is CASTPAGGYNEQFF. CDR3 coding DNA: TGTGCCAGCACCCCGGCGGGGGGGTACAATGAGCAGTTCTTC.

The CDR3 DNA sequence: TGTGCCAGAACTCCTACCCGGGACAGCACTGAAGCTTTCTTT. Residues: CARTPTRDSTEAFF. V and J are TRBV6-5 and TRBJ1-1; 7 bases line up with TRBD1. From germline, CDR1 is MNHEY and CDR2 SVGAGI. The CDR3 loop spans 14 amino acids. J gave up 4 bases and V 9 bases, and 11 bases lay outside the gene matches.

The genes are TRBV5-1 and TRBJ2-3, with D uncertain. Germline V gives CDR1 SGHRS, CDR2 YFSETQ. V shed 0 bases and J shed 2 bases, with 10 bases lying between them. The CDR3 runs to 15 residues. CDR3 in amino acids: CASSLDGRYTDTQYF. For the CDR3, the DNA is TGCGCCAGCAGCTTGGACGGCAGGTACACAGATACGCAGTATTTT.

This chain joins TRBV4-2 and TRBJ2-1; possible D gene TRBD2, 5 bases. Germline CDR1 LGHNA, CDR2 YNFKEQ. V was cut by 0 bases and J by 2 bases, with 8 bases left in between. This CDR3 region has 15 residues. CDR3 amino acids: CASSQDSVPYNEQFF. The CDR3 region has the DNA TGTGCCAGCAGCCAAGATAGCGTCCCCTACAATGAGCAGTTCTTC.

The chain employs TRBV18 and TRBJ1-5; 9 bases align to TRBD1. V lost 0 bases to trimming and J lost 7 bases; unmatched junction nucleotides: 10. Germline V gene data show CDR1 as KGHSH and CDR2 as LQKENI. The CDR3 extends over 17 amino acids. CDR3 region: CASSPPRGTGRGQPQHF. The CDR3 DNA follows: TGTGCCAGCTCACCACCCAGAGGGACAGGGCGAGGGCAGCCCCAGCATTTT.

The table lists this clone with a count of one. The chain recombines TRBV6-6 with TRBJ2-2; possible D gene TRBD2, 6 bases. Per the germline V gene, CDR1 is MNHNY and CDR2 is SVGAGI (reference sequence). This CDR3 comprises 16 residues. V lost 2 bases and J 0 bases, leaving 10 bases between the germline ends. The CDR3 loop is CASSYTGVANTGELFF. CDR3 nucleotide sequence: TGTGCCAGCAGTTACACGGGGGTCGCGAACACCGGGGAGCTGTTTTTT.

V and J are TRBV7-9 and TRBJ1-5; D remains ambiguous. There are 16 residues in the CDR3. Germline V gene lookup returns CDR1 SEHNR and CDR2 FQNEAQ (reference sequence). V dropped 1 base and J dropped 2 bases, with 12 bases sitting between them. Here the CDR3 DNA reads TGTGCCAGCAGCTTAGTCTCCTCAGGCGGCAATCAGCCCCAGCATTTT. Its translation is CASSLVSSGGNQPQHF.

This clone was counted a few times. The chain employs TRBV4-2 and TRBJ2-2, with 10 bases that match TRBD2. Germline V gives CDR1 LGHNA, CDR2 YNFKEQ. CDR3 length: 15 amino acids. J was trimmed by 5 bases and V by 2 bases; bases with no gene match: 2. CDR3 loop: CASSQLAGETGELFF. In DNA form, the CDR3 reads TGTGCCAGCAGCCAACTAGCGGGAGAAACCGGGGAGCTGTTTTTT.

This clone was observed once. V and J are TRBV2 and TRBJ2-7; a possible D gene is TRBD2 (7 bases). V was trimmed by 7 bases and J by 3 bases, leaving 19 bases between them. Germline V gene sequence: CDR1 SNHLY, CDR2 FYNNEI. The CDR3 sequence is 15 residues long. Here the CDR3 reads CASKVGAGALYEQYV. In nucleotides, the CDR3 is TGTGCCAGCAAGGTAGGGGCGGGGGCCCTCTACGAGCAGTACGTC.

The rearrangement uses TRBV15 and TRBJ1-3, with 7 positions matching TRBD1. The CDR3 runs 16 residues. Trimming took 5 bases from V and 0 from J; bases not matched to a gene: 7. CDR1 LNHNV and CDR2 YYDKDF come from the germline V gene (reference sequence). CDR3 nucleotides: TGTGCCACCAGCCCCGGACAGGAACTCTCTGGAAACACCATATATTTT. Encoded protein: CATSPGQELSGNTIYF.

V is TRBV19 and J is TRBJ1-5; a weak D match, TRBD1 (6 bases). V lost 9 bases and J 5 bases, leaving 20 bases between the germline ends. The CDR3 totals 15 residues. Germline V gene data show CDR1 as LNHDA and CDR2 as SQIVND (reference sequence). The CDR3 spells CASLPGDRNHQPQHF. The CDR3 DNA reads TGTGCCAGCCTCCCGGGCGACAGGAACCATCAGCCCCAGCATTTT.